This TCR beta chain was sequenced for a study of cytomegalovirus exposure and HLA in healthy donors. Across the study: Falling in the Caucasian-associated ancestry cluster were about 82% of approximately 410 genotyped donors.

Comments on this clone: Its antigen is still unknown.

Study-wide results and limits: Several of the most significant clusters were apparently associated with common viral pathogens in a later analysis. Based on reports, TCR beta sequences accurately predicted HLA-A and HLA-B alleles for most subjects.

PCR used 60 Vbeta primers and 13 Jbeta primers. Sequencing was performed with immunoSEQ multiplex PCR; in TCRdb, only in-frame clones are kept and a portion is missing. Of about 170,000 clones in the sample, about 81% were seen once. The sequence was collected from a girl aged 10-17 years in good health and CMV-seropositive. Sequenced sample: PBMCs.

The CDR3 DNA reads as TGTGCCAGCACCGCCGCCCACGACGGGGGGACCTACGAGCAGTACTTC. Amino acids: CASTAAHDGGTYEQYF. This rearrangement joins TRBV2 to TRBJ2-7, with 7 bases identical to TRBD2. Germline lookup yields CDR1 SNHLY and CDR2 FYNNEI. V was pared by 7 bases and J by 2 bases, with 14 bases of the junction left unmatched. The CDR3 has 16 amino acids.